This TCR beta chain appears in the sequencing data of a study of T cells after yellow fever vaccination. 5'RACE template switching produced TCR cDNA carrying a universal primer site and UMIs. TCRdb re-called the 5' RACE reads through MiXCR, storing one row per CDR3 protein. Counted here are about 120,000 distinct CDR3 sequences, about 7.8% occurring once; the ten biggest clones make up approximately 3%. This clonotype has just a few counts. The CDR3 has 12 residues. Germline V gene lookup returns CDR1 SGHTA and CDR2 FQGNSA. Trimming pared 5 bases from V and 11 bases from J, leaving 13 bases between. The chain joins TRBV7-2 to TRBJ1-5; the D gene is possibly TRBD1 (5 bases). This receptor was identified in a man aged 18-30 years who received the YFV17D yellow fever vaccine. Material: CD4+ T cells sorted from PBMCs, obtained more than 35 days after the first yellow fever vaccination. The CDR3 here is CASSRSGDAQHF. The DNA for the CDR3 is TGTGCCAGCAGCCGATCGGGGGATGCCCAGCATTTT.